This T cell receptor (beta chain) was recorded in a study of cytomegalovirus exposure and HLA in healthy donors. Both 60 Vbeta primers and 13 Jbeta primers went into the PCR. Clones were sequenced by immunoSEQ multiplex PCR, and TCRdb holds only the in-frame ones, with some missing. The sample contains 200,000 to 250,000 clones, approximately 80% of which appear only once. CDR1 MNHNS and CDR2 SASEGT come from the germline V gene. The CDR3 contains 15 residues. J gave up 6 bases and V 5 bases, and 8 bases lay outside the gene matches. The specimen sequenced was PBMCs. The receptor was derived from a male donor in good health and CMV-seronegative. The chain has TRBV6-1 and TRBJ1-1; 11 nucleotides line up with TRBD1. CDR3 in amino acids: CASSRDRGTLPEAFF. As DNA, the CDR3 is TGTGCCAGCAGTCGGGACAGGGGGACTCTTCCTGAAGCTTTCTTT.